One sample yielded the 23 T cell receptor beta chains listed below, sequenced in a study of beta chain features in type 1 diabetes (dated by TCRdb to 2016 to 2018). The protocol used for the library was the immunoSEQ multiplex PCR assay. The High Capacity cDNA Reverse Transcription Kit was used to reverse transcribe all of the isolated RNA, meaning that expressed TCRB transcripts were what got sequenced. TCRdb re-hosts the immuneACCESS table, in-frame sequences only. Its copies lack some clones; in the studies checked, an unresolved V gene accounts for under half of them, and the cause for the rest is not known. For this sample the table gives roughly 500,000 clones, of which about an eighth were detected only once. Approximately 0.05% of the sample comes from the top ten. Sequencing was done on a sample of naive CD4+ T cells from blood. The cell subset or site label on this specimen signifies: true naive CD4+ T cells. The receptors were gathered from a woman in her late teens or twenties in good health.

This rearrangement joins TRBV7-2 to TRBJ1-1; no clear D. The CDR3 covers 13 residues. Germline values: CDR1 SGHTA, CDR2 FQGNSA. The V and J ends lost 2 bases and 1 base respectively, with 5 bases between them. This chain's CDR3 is CASSLYTNTEAFF. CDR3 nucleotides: TGTGCCAGCAGCTTATACACGAACACTGAAGCTTTCTTT.

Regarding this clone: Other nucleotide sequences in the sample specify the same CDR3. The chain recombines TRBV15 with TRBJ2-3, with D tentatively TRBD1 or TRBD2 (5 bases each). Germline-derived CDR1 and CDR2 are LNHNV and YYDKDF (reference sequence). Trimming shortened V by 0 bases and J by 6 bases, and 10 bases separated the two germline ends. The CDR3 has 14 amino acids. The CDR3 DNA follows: TGTGCCACCAGCAGAGACCGAGGGACCGATACGCAGTATTTT. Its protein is CATSRDRGTDTQYF. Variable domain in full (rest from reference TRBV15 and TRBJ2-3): DAMVIQNPRYQVTQFGKPVTLSCSQTLNHNVMYWYQQKSSQAPKLLFHYYDKDFNNEADTPDNFQSRRPNTSFCFLDIRSPGLGDTAMYLCATSRDRGTDTQYFGPGTRLTVL.

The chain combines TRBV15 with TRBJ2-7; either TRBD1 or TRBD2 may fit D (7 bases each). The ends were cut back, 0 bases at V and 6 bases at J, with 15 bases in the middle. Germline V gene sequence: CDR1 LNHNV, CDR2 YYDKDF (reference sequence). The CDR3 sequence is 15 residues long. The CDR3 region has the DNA TGTGCCACCAGCAGAGATCCAGGGGGGGCTTCCGAGCAGTACGTC. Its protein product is CATSRDPGGASEQYV.

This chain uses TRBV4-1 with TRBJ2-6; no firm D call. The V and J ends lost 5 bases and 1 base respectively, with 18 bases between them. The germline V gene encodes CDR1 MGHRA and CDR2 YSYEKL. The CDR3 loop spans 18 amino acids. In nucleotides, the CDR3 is TGCGCCAGCAGCTTCCCGAAAGCAGGAACTTCTGGGGCCAACGTCCTGACTTTC. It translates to CASSFPKAGTSGANVLTF.

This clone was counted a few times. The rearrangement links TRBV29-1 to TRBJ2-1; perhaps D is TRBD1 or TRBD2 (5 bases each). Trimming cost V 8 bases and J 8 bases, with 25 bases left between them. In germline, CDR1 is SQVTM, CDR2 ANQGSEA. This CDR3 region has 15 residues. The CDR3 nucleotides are TGCAGCAGACATGTGGGGGAGAGGAGGTTCTATGAGCAGTTCTTC. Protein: CSRHVGERRFYEQFF.

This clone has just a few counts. CDR3 sequence (DNA): TGCAGCGTTGCCCGGGATAGGGACACTGAAGCTTTCTTT. Translation: CSVARDRDTEAFF. The chain recombines TRBV29-1 with TRBJ1-1, with no clear D. The V end lost 4 bases, the J end lost 3 bases, and 12 bases lay between the germline ends. The CDR3 contains 13 residues. CDR1 and CDR2 (germline): SQVTM, ANQGSEA. Combining the CDR3 with reference TRBV29-1 and TRBJ1-1 gives the whole variable domain SAVISQKPSRDICQRGTSLTIQCQVDSQVTMMFWYRQQPGQSLTLIATANQGSEATYESGFVIDKFPISRPNLTFSTLTVSNMSPEDSSIYLCSVARDRDTEAFFGQGTRLTVV.

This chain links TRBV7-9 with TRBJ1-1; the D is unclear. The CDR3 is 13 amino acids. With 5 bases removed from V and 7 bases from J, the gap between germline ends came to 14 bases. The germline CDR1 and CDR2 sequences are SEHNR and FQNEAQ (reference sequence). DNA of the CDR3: TGTGCCAGCAGCCCTCCCTCAAGGGATGAAGCTTTCTTT. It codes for CASSPPSRDEAFF.

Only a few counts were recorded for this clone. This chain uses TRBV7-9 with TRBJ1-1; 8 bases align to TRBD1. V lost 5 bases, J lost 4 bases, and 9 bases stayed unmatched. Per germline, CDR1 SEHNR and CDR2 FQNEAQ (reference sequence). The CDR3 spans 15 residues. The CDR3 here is CASSNGDRRSTEAFF. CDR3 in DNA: TGTGCCAGCAGCAACGGGGACAGGCGGAGCACTGAAGCTTTCTTT.

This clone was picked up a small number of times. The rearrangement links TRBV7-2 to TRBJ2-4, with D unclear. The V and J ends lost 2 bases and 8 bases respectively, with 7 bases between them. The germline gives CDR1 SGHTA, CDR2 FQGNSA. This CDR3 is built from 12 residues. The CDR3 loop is CASSLIRDIQYF. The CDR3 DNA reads TGTGCCAGCAGCTTAATCCGGGACATTCAGTACTTC.

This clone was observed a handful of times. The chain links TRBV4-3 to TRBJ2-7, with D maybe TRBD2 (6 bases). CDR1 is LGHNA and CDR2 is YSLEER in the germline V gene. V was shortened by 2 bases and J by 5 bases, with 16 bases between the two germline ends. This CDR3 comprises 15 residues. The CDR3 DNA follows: TGCGCCAGCAGCCAATTTAGCGGAGGCGACCACGAGCAGTACTTC. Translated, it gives CASSQFSGGDHEQYF.

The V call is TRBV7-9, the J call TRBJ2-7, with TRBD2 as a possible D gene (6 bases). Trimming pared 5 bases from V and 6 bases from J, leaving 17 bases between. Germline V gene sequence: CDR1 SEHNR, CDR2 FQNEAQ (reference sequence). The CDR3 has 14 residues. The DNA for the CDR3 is TGTGCCAGCAGCCCCGGGACTCAAACACCCGAGCAGTACTTC. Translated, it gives CASSPGTQTPEQYF. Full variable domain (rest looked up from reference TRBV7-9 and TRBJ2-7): DTGVSQNPRHKITKRGQNVTFRCDPISEHNRLYWYRQTLGQGPEFLTYFQNEAQLEKSRLLSDRFSAERPKGSFSTLEIQRTEQGDSAMYLCASSPGTQTPEQYFGPGTRLTVT.

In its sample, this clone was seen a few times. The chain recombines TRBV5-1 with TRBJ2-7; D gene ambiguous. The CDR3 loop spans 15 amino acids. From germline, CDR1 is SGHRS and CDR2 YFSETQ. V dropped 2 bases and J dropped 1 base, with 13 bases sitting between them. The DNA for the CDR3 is TGCGCCAGCAGCTTCGTCGGCCCGATATCCTACGAGCAGTACTTC. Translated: CASSFVGPISYEQYF.

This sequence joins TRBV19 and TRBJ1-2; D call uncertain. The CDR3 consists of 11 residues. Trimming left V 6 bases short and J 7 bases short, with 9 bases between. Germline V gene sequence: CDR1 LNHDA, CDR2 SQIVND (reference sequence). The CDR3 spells CASREEGGYTF. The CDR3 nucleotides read TGTGCCAGTAGGGAGGAGGGTGGCTACACCTTC.

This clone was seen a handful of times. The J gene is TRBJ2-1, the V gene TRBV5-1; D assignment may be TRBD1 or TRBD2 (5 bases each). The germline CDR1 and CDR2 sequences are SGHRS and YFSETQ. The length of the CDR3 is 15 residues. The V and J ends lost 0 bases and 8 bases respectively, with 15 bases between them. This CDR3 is CASSLALSRGHEQFF. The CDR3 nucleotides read TGCGCCAGCAGCTTGGCGCTGTCCCGGGGCCATGAGCAGTTCTTC. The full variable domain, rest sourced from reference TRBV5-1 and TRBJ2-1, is KAGVTQTPRYLIKTRGQQVTLSCSPISGHRSVSWYQQTPGQGLQFLFEYFSETQRNKGNFPGRFSGRQFSNSRSEMNVSTLELGDSALYLCASSLALSRGHEQFFGPGTRLTVL.

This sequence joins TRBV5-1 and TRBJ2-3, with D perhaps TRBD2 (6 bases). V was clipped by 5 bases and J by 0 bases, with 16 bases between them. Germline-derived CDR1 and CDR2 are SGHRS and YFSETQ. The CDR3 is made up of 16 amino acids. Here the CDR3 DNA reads TGCGCCAGCAGTCCTCGGGTTGCGGGGAGCACAGATACGCAGTATTTT. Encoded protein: CASSPRVAGSTDTQYF.

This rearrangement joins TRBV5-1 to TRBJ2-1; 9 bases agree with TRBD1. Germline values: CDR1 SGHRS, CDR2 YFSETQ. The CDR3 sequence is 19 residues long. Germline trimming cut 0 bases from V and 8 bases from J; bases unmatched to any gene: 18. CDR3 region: CASSLASIIGTGTVHEQFF. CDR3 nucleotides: TGCGCCAGCAGCTTGGCATCAATTATCGGGACAGGGACCGTCCATGAGCAGTTCTTC.

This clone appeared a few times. CDR3 nucleotide sequence: TGTGCCAGCAGGGGGGACCGGGAGCTGTTTTTT. Its translation is CASRGDRELFF. The V call is TRBV27, the J call TRBJ2-2, with D perhaps being TRBD1 or TRBD2 (5 bases each). Germline-derived CDR1 and CDR2 are MNHEY and SMNVEV (reference sequence). V lost 6 bases and J lost 9, with 8 bases in between. The CDR3 runs 11 residues.

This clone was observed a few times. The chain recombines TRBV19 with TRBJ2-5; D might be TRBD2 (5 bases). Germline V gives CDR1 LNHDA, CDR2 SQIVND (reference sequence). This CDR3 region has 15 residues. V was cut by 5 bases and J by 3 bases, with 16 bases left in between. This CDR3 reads CASSSARLREETQYF. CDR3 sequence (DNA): TGTGCCAGTAGTTCTGCCAGGTTGAGGGAAGAGACCCAGTACTTC.

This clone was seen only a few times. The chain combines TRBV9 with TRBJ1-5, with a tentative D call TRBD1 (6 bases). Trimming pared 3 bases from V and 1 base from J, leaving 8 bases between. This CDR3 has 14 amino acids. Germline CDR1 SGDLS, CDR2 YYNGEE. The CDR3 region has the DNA TGTGCCAGCAGCGAAAGGGGGAGCAATCAGCCCCAGCATTTT. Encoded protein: CASSERGSNQPQHF.

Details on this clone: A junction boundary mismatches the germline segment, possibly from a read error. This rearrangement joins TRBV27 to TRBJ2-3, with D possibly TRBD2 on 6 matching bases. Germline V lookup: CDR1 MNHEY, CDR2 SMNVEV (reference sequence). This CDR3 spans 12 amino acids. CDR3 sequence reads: CASSLVRGQLAF. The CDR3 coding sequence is TGTGCCAGCAGTTTAGTGCGGGGTCAGCTCGCATTT.

CDR3 amino acids: CASSVGPGGGYNEQFF. The CDR3 DNA is TGTGCCAGCAGCGTAGGTCCAGGTGGGGGCTACAATGAGCAGTTCTTC. The rearrangement links TRBV9 to TRBJ2-1; D is possibly TRBD1 or TRBD2 (5 bases each). CDR1 and CDR2 from the germline V gene are SGDLS and YYNGEE. The CDR3 runs 16 residues. Trimming left V 0 bases short and J 3 bases short, with 13 bases between. Full variable domain (rest looked up from reference TRBV9 and TRBJ2-1): DSGVTQTPKHLITATGQRVTLRCSPRSGDLSVYWYQQSLDQGLQFLIQYYNGEERAKGNILERFSAQQFPDLHSELNLSSLELGDSALYFCASSVGPGGGYNEQFFGPGTRLTVL.

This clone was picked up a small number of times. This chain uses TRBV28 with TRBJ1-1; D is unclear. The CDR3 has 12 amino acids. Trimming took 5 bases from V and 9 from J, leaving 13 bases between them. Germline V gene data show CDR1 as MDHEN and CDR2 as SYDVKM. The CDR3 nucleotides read TGTGCCAGCAGTCCGACGGCGTTACAAGCTTTCTTT. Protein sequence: CASSPTALQAFF.

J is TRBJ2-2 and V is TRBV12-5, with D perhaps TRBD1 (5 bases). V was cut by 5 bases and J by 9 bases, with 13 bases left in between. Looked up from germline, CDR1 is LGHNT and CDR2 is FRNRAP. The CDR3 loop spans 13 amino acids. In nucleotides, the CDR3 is TGTGCTAGTGGTATCCCAGGGAACCGGGAGCTGTTTTTT. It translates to CASGIPGNRELFF.